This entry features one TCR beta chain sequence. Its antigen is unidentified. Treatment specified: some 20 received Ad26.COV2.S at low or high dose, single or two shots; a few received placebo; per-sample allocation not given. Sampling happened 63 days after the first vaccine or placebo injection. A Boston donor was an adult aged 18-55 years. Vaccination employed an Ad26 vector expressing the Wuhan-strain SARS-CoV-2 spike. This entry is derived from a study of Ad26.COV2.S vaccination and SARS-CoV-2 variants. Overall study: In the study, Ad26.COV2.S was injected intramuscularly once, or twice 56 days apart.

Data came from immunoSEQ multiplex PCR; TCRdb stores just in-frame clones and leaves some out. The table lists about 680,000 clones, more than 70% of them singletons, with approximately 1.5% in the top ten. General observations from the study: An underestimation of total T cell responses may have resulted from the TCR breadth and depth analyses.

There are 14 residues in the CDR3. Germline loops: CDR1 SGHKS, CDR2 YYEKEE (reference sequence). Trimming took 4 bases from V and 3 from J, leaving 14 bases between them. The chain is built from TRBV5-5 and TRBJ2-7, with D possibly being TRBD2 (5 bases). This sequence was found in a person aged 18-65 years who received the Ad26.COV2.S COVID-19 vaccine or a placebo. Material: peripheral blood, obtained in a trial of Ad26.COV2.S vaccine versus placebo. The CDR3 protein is CASSLTGKIYEQYF. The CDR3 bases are TGTGCCAGCAGCCTCACCGGGAAGATCTACGAGCAGTACTTC.